Listed below are T cell receptor beta chains from one sample, sequenced in a study of T cells in Graves' hyperthyroidism and ophthalmopathy. TCRdb recomputed calls from the multiplex PCR reads with MiXCR, one row per CDR3 protein. The profile shows about 400,000 distinct CDR3 sequences, approximately 14% of them singletons. The specimen sequenced was blood. All receptors derive from a woman aged 18 to 35 with Graves' hyperthyroidism. The CDR3 runs from the conserved cysteine through the conserved F or W. Each record gives: clone size, J gene, D gene, V gene, CDR3 protein. D genes are given only for firm matches. Rows may omit the clone size; those that give it use once, few, many or a size class.

few | TRBJ2-2 | TRBD1 | TRBV27 | CASSLRTGVAGELFF
many | TRBJ1-6 | - | TRBV7-8 | CASSKLTETSYNSPLHF
few | TRBJ2-1 | - | TRBV29-1 | CSVDPDTFSYNEQFF
many | TRBJ2-3 | - | TRBV3-1 | CASSQAWDTYTDTQYF
many | TRBJ2-3 | - | TRBV20-1 | CSAGGTATDTQYF
- | TRBJ2-3 | TRBD2 | TRBV11-1 | CASTHRTSGSRYTQYF
- | TRBJ2-1 | - | TRBV14 | CASSQITGTYNEQFF
many | TRBJ2-2 | TRBD2 | TRBV27 | CASRRRPGLASNTGELFF
- | TRBJ1-5 | - | TRBV12-3/TRBV12-4 | CASSLQGGVNQPQHF
few | TRBJ2-2 | TRBD2 | TRBV5-1 | CATPEAGRSNTGELFF
- | TRBJ2-1 | - | TRBV12-3/TRBV12-4 | CASSLSYREQFF
many | TRBJ2-1 | TRBD2 | TRBV12-3/TRBV12-4 | CASSSGTKGIGDEQFF
many | TRBJ1-6 | - | TRBV12-3/TRBV12-4 | CASSFRGAASSYNSPLHF
- | TRBJ1-6 | - | TRBV6-2/TRBV6-3 | CASSNGRYNSPLHF
many | TRBJ2-7 | TRBD1 | TRBV6-6 | CASSYSRTGEFLEQYF
- | TRBJ1-1 | - | TRBV12-3/TRBV12-4 | CASSLGRGAEASF
- | TRBJ2-3 | - | TRBV12-3/TRBV12-4 | CASSSQTDTQYF
- | TRBJ2-2 | TRBD2 | TRBV9 | CASSLSPASGKGELFF
- | TRBJ1-2 | - | TRBV11-2 | CASSPMGGNGYTF
- | TRBJ2-3 | TRBD2 | TRBV27 | CASSFYLAGVPDTQYF
few | TRBJ2-2 | - | TRBV3-1 | CASSQGPLLAGELFF
many | TRBJ2-3 | TRBD2 | TRBV6-2/TRBV6-3 | CASSSGLAVLLRTDTQYF
many | TRBJ2-7 | TRBD2 | TRBV10-3 | CAISVLAGNYYEQYF
many | TRBJ2-7 | - | TRBV2 | CASNIQGSYEQYF
- | TRBJ2-1 | TRBD2 | TRBV5-1 | CASSLPSGNEQFF
many | TRBJ2-1 | - | TRBV6-2/TRBV6-3 | CASTQGSAAYNEQFF
many | TRBJ1-2 | - | TRBV12-3/TRBV12-4 | CASSSGAGPYGYTF
- | TRBJ1-5 | - | TRBV7-2 | CASSLRGVGSPQHF
many | TRBJ2-2 | - | TRBV15 | CATSTTQGHTGELFF